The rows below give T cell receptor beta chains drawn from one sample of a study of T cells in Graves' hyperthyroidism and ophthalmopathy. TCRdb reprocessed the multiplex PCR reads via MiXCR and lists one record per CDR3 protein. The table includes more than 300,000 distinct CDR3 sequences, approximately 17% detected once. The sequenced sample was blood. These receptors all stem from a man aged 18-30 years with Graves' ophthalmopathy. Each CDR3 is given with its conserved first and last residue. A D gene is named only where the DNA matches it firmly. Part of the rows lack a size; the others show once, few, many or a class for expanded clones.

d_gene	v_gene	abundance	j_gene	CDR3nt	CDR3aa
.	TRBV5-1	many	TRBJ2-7	TGCGCCAGCAGCAGGGGACGGAACTACGAGCAGTACTTC	CASSRGRNYEQYF
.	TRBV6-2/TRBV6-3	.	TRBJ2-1	TGTGCCAGCAGTCCCCCGGAGGGGCTCATCTACAATGAGCAGTTCTTC	CASSPPEGLIYNEQFF
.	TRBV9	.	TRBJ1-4	TGTGCCAGCAGCTCCGGGGACCGACTTAATGAAAAACTGTTTTTT	CASSSGDRLNEKLFF
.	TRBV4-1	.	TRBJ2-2	TGCGCCAGCAGCCAAGGTTTGGGCCCGGCGGGGCTAGGGGAGCTGTTTTTT	CASSQGLGPAGLGELFF
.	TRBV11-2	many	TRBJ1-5	TGTGCCAGCAGCTTAGAAAGGGGTCAGCCCCAGCATTTT	CASSLERGQPQHF
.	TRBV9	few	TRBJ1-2	TGTGCCAGCAGCGCAGAAACCACAGGGTTCGGCTACACCTTC	CASSAETTGFGYTF
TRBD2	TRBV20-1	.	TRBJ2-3	TGCAGTGCTAGAGTAGCGGGAGTGACAGATACGCAGTATTTT	CSARVAGVTDTQYF
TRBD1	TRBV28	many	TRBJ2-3	TGTGCCAGCAGTACTCCGTTCAGGGGGCATATAGATACGCAGTATTTT	CASSTPFRGHIDTQYF
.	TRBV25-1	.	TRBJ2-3	TGTGCCAGCAGTTTGTCCAGGTCTAGCACAGATACGCAGTATTTT	CASSLSRSSTDTQYF
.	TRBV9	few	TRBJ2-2	TGTGCCAGCAGCGAGGGAGGAAGAGGGACCGGGGAGCTGTTTTTT	CASSEGGRGTGELFF
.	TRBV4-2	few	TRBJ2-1	TGTGCCAGCAGAGGGGGGGGGTCTGAGCAGTTCTTC	CASRGGGSEQFF
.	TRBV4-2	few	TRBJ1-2	TGTGCCAGCAGCCAAGATCGGGGCAGATTCTATGGCTACACCTTC	CASSQDRGRFYGYTF
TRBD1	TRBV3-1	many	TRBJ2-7	TGTGCCAGCAGCGGACAGGGGGACTACGAGCAGTACTTC	CASSGQGDYEQYF
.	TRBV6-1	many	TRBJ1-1	TGTGCCAGCAGTTACGCGGACAGACCTCGGGCTGAAGCTTTCTTT	CASSYADRPRAEAFF
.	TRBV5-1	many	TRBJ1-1	TGCGCCAGCCGGAGGTCCCCGGATTCGAACACTGAAGCTTTCTTT	CASRRSPDSNTEAFF
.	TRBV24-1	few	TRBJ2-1	TGTGCCACCAGTGACCAATACTACAATGAGCAGTTCTTC	CATSDQYYNEQFF
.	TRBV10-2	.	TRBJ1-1	TGCGCCAGCAGTGGGCCCATGGCAGGAGTCGGCACTGAAGCTTTCTTT	CASSGPMAGVGTEAFF